Reported below is one T cell receptor (beta chain). This sample is drawn from a study of blood T cell repertoires in COVID-19. About the research overall: Sites in the United States, Italy and Spain provided acute and convalescent COVID-19 samples.

V lost 10 bases and J 7 bases, leaving 14 bases between the germline ends. This CDR3 is 12 amino acids long. Germline CDR1 ENHRY, CDR2 SYGVKD. Sequenced by immunoSEQ multiplex PCR; TCRdb stores in-frame clones only, minus some. The table records about 95,000 clones, approximately 91% of them present only once. The receptor was derived from a man aged 55-75 years with COVID-19, enrolled during active disease. The sequenced material came from peripheral blood. The chain uses TRBV10-3 and TRBJ2-1, with D perhaps TRBD2 (5 bases). The CDR3 nucleotides read TGTGCCACTTCCCCCCGAGGGAATGAGCAGTTCTTC. This gives the protein CATSPRGNEQFF.